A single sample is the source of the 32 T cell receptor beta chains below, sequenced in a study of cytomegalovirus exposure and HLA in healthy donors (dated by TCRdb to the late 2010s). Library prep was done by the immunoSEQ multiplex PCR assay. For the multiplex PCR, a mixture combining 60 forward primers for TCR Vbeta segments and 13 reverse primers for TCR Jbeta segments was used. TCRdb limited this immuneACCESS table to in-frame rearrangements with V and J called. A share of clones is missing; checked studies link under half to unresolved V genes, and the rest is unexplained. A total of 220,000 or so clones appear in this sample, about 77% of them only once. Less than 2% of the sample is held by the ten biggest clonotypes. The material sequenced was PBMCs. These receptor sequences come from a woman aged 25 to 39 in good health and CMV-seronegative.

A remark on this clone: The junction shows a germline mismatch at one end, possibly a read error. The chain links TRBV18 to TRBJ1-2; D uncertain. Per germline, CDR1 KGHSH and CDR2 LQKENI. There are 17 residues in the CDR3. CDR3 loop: CVSSPQKMTLTGYGYTF. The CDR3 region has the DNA TGTGTCAGCTCACCACAAAAAATGACACTGACCGGATATGGCTACACCTTC.

DNA for the CDR3: TGTGCCAGCACCCCGGGACTCCTGGGGGAAAAACTGTTTTTT. It specifies CASTPGLLGEKLFF. This chain joins TRBV18 and TRBJ1-4; the D gene is possibly TRBD1 (5 bases). Germline CDR1 is KGHSH and CDR2 is LQKENI. Trimming stripped 8 bases from V and 8 bases from J, with 18 bases between. The CDR3 has 14 amino acids.

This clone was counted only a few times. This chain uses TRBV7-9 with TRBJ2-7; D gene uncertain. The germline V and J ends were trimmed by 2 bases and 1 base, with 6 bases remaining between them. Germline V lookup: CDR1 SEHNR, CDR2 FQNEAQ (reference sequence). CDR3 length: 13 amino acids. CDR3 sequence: CASSLYGSYEQYF. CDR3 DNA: TGTGCCAGCAGCTTATACGGTTCCTACGAGCAGTACTTC. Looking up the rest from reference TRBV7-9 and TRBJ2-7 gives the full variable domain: DTGVSQNPRHKITKRGQNVTFRCDPISEHNRLYWYRQTLGQGPEFLTYFQNEAQLEKSRLLSDRFSAERPKGSFSTLEIQRTEQGDSAMYLCASSLYGSYEQYFGPGTRLTVT.

CDR3 loop: CASSRPDRGPYGYTF. CDR3 in DNA: TGTGCCAGCAGCAGGCCCGACAGGGGGCCCTATGGCTACACCTTC. V is TRBV21-1 and J is TRBJ1-2; the D segment call TRBD1 is taken from the table without a DNA check. TRBV21-1 is reported as a pseudogene. CDR3 length equals 15 residues.

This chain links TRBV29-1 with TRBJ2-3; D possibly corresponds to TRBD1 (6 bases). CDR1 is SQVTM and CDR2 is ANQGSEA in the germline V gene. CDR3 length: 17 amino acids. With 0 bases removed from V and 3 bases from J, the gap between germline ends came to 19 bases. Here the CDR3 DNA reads TGCAGCGTTGAAGATCTTCCAGGACAGCCCGCAACAGATACGCAGTATTTT. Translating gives CSVEDLPGQPATDTQYF.

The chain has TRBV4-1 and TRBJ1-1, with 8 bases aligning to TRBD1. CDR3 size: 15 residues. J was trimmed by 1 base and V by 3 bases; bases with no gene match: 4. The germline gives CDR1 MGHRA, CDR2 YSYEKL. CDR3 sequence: CASSQSGTGNTEAFF. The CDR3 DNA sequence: TGCGCCAGCAGCCAGTCCGGGACAGGGAACACTGAAGCTTTCTTT.

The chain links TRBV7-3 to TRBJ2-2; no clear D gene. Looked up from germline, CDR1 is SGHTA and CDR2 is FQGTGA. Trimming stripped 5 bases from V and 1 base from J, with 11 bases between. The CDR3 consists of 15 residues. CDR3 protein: CASSPQSGNTGELFF. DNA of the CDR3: TGTGCCAGCAGCCCCCAGTCGGGGAACACCGGGGAGCTGTTTTTT.

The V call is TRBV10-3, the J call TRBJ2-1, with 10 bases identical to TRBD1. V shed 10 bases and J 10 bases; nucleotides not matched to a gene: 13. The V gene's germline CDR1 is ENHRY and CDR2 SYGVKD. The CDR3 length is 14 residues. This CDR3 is CATSLGTGALEQFF. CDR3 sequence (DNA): TGTGCCACCTCTTTAGGGACAGGGGCATTGGAGCAGTTCTTC.

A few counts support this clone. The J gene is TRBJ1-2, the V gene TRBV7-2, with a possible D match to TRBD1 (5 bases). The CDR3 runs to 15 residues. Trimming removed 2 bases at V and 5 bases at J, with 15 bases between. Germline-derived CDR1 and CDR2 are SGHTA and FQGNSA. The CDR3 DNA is TGTGCCAGCAGCTTAAGGGGCGCGGGAGGTTATGGCTACACCTTC. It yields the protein CASSLRGAGGYGYTF.

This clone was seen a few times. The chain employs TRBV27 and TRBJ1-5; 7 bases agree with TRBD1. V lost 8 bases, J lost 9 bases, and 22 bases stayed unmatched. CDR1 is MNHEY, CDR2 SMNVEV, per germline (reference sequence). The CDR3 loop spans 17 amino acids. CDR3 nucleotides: TGTGCCAGCTCCCCGGTCGGGCCCCGGGACAGCACTGGGCCCCAGCATTTT. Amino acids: CASSPVGPRDSTGPQHF.

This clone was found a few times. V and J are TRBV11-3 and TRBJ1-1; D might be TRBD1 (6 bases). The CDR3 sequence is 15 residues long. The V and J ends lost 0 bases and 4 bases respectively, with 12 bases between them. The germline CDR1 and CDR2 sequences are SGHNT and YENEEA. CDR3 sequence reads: CASSLDYARGTEAFF. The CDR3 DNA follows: TGTGCCAGCAGCTTAGATTATGCCAGGGGCACTGAAGCTTTCTTT.

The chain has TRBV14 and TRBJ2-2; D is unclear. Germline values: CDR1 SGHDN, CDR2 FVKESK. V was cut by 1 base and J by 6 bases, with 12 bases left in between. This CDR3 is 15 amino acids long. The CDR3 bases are TGTGCCAGCAGCCAAGGAAATGTAGTCGCCGGGGAGCTGTTTTTT. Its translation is CASSQGNVVAGELFF.

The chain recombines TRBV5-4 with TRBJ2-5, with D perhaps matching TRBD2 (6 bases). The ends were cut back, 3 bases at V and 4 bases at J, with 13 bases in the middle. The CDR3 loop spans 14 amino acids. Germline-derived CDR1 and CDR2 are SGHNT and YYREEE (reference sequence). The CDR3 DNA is TGTGCCAGCAGCTCCCCCCTCGGGGGAGAGACCCAGTACTTC. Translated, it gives CASSSPLGGETQYF.

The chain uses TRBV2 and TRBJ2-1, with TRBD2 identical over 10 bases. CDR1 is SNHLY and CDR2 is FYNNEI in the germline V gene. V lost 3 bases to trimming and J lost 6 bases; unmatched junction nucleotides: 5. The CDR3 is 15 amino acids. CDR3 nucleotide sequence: TGTGCCAGCAGTGACCTAGCGGGAGTCCCCAATGAGCAGTTCTTC. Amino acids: CASSDLAGVPNEQFF.

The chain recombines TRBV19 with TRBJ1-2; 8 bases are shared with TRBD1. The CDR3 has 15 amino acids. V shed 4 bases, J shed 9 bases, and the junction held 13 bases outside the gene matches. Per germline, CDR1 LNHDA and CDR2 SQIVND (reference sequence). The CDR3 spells CASSRVDREFRSYTF. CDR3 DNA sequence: TGTGCCAGTAGTAGAGTGGACAGGGAATTTAGAAGCTACACCTTC.

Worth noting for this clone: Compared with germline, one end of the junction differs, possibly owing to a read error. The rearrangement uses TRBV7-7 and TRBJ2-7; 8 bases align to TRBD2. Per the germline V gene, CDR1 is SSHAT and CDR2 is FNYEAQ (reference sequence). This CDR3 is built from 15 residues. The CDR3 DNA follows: TGTGCTAGCAGACGGACGGAGCGGGAGCGGGTCGAGCAGTACTTC. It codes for CASRRTERERVEQYF.

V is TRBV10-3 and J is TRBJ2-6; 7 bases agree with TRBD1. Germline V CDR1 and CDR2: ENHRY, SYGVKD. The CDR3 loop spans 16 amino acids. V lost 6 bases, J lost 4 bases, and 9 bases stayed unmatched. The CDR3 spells CAIRGDSTAGANVLTF. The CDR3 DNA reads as TGTGCCATCAGGGGGGACAGTACTGCGGGGGCCAACGTCCTGACTTTC.

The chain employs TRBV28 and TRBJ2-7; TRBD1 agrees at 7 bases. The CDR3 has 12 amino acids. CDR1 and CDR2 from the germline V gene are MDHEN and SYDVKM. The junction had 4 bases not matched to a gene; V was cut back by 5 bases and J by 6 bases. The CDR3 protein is CASSTNRGEQYF. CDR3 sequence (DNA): TGTGCCAGCAGTACTAACAGGGGCGAGCAGTACTTC.

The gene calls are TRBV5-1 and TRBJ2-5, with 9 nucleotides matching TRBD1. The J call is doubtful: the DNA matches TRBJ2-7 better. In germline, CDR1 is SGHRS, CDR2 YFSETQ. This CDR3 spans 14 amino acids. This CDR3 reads CASSPGTGKNEQYF. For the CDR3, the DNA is TGCGCCAGCAGCCCCGGGACAGGGAAGAACGAGCAGTACTTC.

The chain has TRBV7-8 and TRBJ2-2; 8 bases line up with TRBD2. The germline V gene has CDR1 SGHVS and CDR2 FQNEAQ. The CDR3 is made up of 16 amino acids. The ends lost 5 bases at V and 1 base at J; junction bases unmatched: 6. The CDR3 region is CASSRGGLVNTGELFF. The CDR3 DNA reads TGTGCCAGCAGCCGGGGGGGACTAGTGAACACCGGGGAGCTGTTTTTT.

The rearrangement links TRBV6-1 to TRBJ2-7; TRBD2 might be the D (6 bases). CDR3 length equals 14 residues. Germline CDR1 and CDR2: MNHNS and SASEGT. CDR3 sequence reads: CASGGAPTPYEQYF. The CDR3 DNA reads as TGTGCTAGCGGAGGGGCTCCTACTCCCTACGAGCAGTACTTC.

The CDR3, as DNA: TGTGCCAGCAACAGATTCAACTATGGCTACACCTTC. It specifies CASNRFNYGYTF. The chain is built from TRBV28 and TRBJ1-2; D uncertain. Germline CDR1 MDHEN, CDR2 SYDVKM. The V end was cut by 7 bases, the J end by 2 bases, with 8 bases between. CDR3 length: 12 residues.

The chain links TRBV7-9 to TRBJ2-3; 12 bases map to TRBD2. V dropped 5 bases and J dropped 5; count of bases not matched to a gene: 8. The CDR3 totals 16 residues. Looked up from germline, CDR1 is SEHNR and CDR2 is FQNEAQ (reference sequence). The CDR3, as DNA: TGTGCCAGCAGCCCACCGACTAGCGGGAGTGGAGATACGCAGTATTTT. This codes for CASSPPTSGSGDTQYF.

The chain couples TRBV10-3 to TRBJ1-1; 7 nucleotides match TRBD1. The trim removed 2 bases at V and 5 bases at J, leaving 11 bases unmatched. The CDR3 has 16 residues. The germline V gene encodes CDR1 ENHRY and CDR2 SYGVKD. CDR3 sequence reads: CAISERPGQRWTEAFF. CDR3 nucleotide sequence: TGTGCCATCAGTGAGAGACCGGGACAGCGGTGGACTGAAGCTTTCTTT.

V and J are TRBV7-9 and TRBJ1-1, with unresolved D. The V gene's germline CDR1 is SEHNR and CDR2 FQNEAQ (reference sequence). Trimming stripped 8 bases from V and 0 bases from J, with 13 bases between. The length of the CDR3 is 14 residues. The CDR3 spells CASPGGNMNTEAFF. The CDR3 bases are TGTGCCAGCCCGGGAGGTAATATGAACACTGAAGCTTTCTTT.

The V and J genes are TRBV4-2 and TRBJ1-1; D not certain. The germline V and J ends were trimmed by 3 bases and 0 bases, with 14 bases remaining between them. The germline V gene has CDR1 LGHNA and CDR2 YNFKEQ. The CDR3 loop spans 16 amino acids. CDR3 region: CASSQSLGGLNTEAFF. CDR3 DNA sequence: TGTGCCAGCAGCCAGAGTTTGGGAGGTCTGAACACTGAAGCTTTCTTT.

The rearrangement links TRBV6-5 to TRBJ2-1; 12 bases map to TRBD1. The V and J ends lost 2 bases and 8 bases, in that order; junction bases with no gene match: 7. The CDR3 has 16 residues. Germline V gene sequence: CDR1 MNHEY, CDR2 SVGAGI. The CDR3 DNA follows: TGTGCCAGCAGTTACAACCCCGGGACAGGGGGCGATGAGCAGTTCTTC. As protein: CASSYNPGTGGDEQFF.

The CDR3 nucleotides are TGTGCCAGTAGCGAGGGAGGACAAGTTCAGTTCTTC. This encodes CASSEGGQVQFF. V gene TRBV19 combines with J gene TRBJ2-1; D may be TRBD2 (6 bases). Germline assignment: CDR1 LNHDA and CDR2 SQIVND (reference sequence). The CDR3 consists of 12 residues. V gave up 6 bases and J gave up 13 bases, with 16 bases separating them. Full variable domain (rest looked up from reference TRBV19 and TRBJ2-1): DGGITQSPKYLFRKEGQNVTLSCEQNLNHDAMYWYRQDPGQGLRLIYYSQIVNDFQKGDIAEGYSVSREKKESFPLTVTSAQKNPTAFYLCASSEGGQVQFFGPGTRLTVL.

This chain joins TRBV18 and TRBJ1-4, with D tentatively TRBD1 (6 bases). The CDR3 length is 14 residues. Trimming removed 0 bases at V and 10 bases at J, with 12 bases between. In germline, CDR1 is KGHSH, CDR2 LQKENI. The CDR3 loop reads CASSPPSGGGKLFF. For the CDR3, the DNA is TGTGCCAGCTCACCACCGAGCGGGGGCGGAAAACTGTTTTTT.

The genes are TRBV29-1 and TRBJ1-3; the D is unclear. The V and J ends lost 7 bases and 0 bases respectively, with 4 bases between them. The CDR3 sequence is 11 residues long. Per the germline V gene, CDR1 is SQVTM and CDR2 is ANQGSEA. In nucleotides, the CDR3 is TGCAGCGGTTACTCTGGAAACACCATATATTTT. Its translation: CSGYSGNTIYF.

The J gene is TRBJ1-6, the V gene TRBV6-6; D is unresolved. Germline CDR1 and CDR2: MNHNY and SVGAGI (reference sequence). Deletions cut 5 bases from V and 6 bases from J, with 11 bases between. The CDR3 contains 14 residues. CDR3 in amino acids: CASSTQAINSPLHF. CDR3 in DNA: TGTGCCAGCAGTACCCAGGCTATTAATTCACCCCTCCACTTT.

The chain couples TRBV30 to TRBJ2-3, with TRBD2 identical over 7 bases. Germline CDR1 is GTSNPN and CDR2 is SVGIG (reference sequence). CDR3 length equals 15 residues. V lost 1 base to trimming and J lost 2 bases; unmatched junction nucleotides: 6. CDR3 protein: CAWSGSGGYTDTQYF. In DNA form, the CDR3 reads TGTGCCTGGAGTGGGTCGGGGGGATACACAGATACGCAGTATTTT.